The rows below give T cell receptor beta chains drawn from one sample of a study of neurological immune-mediated disorders. TCRdb reprocessed the 5' RACE reads with MiXCR, giving one entry per CDR3 protein. The data show some 54,000 distinct CDR3 sequences, approximately 11% seen once. Sequenced material: PBMCs. These receptors came from a male donor with HTLV-1-associated myelopathy (HAM/TSP). CDR3s include the opening cysteine and the closing phenylalanine or tryptophan. Each record gives: D gene, J gene, V gene, clone size, CDR3 protein, CDR3 DNA. A D gene is named only where the DNA matches it firmly. Some rows have no size entry. The others give once, few or many, or a class for an expanded clone.

. TRBJ1-4 TRBV20-1 many CSAREGITNEKLFF TGCAGTGCTAGGGAGGGAATAACTAATGAAAAACTGTTTTTT
. TRBJ1-1 TRBV7-8 . CASSFSRRNTEAYF TGTGCAAGCAGCTTCTCCAGACGGAACACTGAAGCTTACTTT
. TRBJ2-5 TRBV7-9 many CASSRPAETQYF TGTGCCAGCAGCCGACCGGCGGAGACCCAGTACTTC
TRBD2 TRBJ2-3 TRBV20-1 many CSASVAGPDTQYF TGCAGTGCTAGTGTAGCGGGGCCAGATACGCAGTATTTT
TRBD2 TRBJ2-1 TRBV20-1 many CSAQSGGVNEQFF TGCAGTGCGCAATCGGGGGGAGTGAATGAGCAGTTCTTC
. TRBJ2-1 TRBV20-1 many CSARESGKIYNEQFF TGCAGTGCTAGAGAATCGGGGAAGATTTACAATGAGCAGTTCTTC
. TRBJ1-1 TRBV20-1 many CSASAPTAALGAFF TGCAGTGCTAGCGCCCCGACGGCTGCCCTCGGAGCTTTCTTT
TRBD2 TRBJ2-1 TRBV5-1 many CASSFAGGRPYNEQFF TGCGCCAGCAGCTTTGCGGGGGGGCGTCCGTACAATGAGCAGTTCTTC
. TRBJ1-6 TRBV5-1 many CASSSPDGNSPLHF TGCGCCAGCAGCTCTCCGGACGGGAATTCACCCCTCCACTTT
TRBD2 TRBJ2-1 TRBV11-3 . CASSLGGRGGNEQFF TGTGCCAGCAGCTTAGGGGGACGGGGGGGCAATGAGCAGTTCTTC
. TRBJ1-1 TRBV12-3/TRBV12-4 many CASSWVGRAAFF TGTGCCAGCAGTTGGGTCGGCAGGGCGGCTTTCTTT
. TRBJ1-5 TRBV5-1 many CASTRDGGANQPQHF TGCGCCAGCACCCGAGACGGGGGGGCCAATCAGCCCCAGCATTTT
TRBD1 TRBJ2-7 TRBV5-1 . CACSLDRAYEQYF TGCGCCTGCAGCCTCGACAGGGCGTACGAGCAGTACTTC
. TRBJ2-5 TRBV29-1 many CSVEGETQYF TGCAGCGTTGAAGGGGAGACCCAGTACTTC
. TRBJ1-6 TRBV20-1 many CSATRDGPPLHF TGCAGTGCTACGAGGGACGGCCCACCCCTCCACTTT
. TRBJ2-5 TRBV18 . CASSPNSGWETQYF TGTGCCAGCTCACCCAACAGCGGTTGGGAGACCCAGTACTTC
TRBD1 TRBJ2-6 TRBV2 many CASSETRTGIGANVLTF TGTGCCAGCAGTGAAACCCGGACAGGGATTGGGGCCAACGTCCTGACTTTC
. TRBJ2-4 TRBV12-3/TRBV12-4 many CASRLLLTGNIQYF TGTGCCAGCAGGCTACTCCTAACAGGGAACATTCAGTACTTC
. TRBJ1-2 TRBV6-6 many CASSPGKNHYGYTF TGTGCCAGCAGTCCGGGAAAGAACCATTATGGCTACACCTTC
TRBD1 TRBJ1-1 TRBV28 many CASSLSSTGMNTEAFF TGTGCCAGCAGTTTATCTTCGACAGGGATGAACACTGAAGCTTTCTTT
TRBD1 TRBJ1-6 TRBV7-2 many CASSPGAGGNSPLHF TGTGCCAGCTCCCCAGGAGCAGGGGGCAATTCACCCCTCCACTTT
. TRBJ2-1 TRBV10-3 many CAISSPRTEPNEQFF TGTGCCATCAGTTCCCCCCGGACAGAACCCAATGAGCAGTTCTTC
TRBD2 TRBJ2-7 TRBV20-1 . CSAPGGIGVGEQYF TGCAGTGCTCCGGGGGGGATAGGAGTGGGCGAGCAGTACTTC
TRBD2 TRBJ2-5 TRBV7-9 many CASSLAASPLAGGIQETQYF TGTGCCAGCAGCTTAGCGGCCTCTCCCCTAGCGGGGGGCATCCAAGAGACCCAGTACTTC
. TRBJ2-7 TRBV7-2 many CASSSPWGGEQYF TGTGCCAGCAGCTCCCCCTGGGGCGGCGAGCAGTACTTC
. TRBJ2-5 TRBV7-2 few CASSFMAGPETQYF TGTGCCAGCAGCTTTATGGCAGGGCCGGAGACCCAGTACTTC
. TRBJ2-6 TRBV29-1 many CSVLTRATGANVLTF TGCAGCGTTCTAACAAGGGCTACTGGGGCCAACGTCCTGACTTTC
. TRBJ1-1 TRBV29-1 . CSVAKRRGPEAFF TGCAGCGTGGCAAAGAGGAGGGGTCCTGAAGCTTTCTTT
TRBD2 TRBJ2-1 TRBV29-1 many CSVQGGLAGAGGQFF TGCAGCGTCCAGGGAGGACTAGCGGGGGCCGGGGGGCAGTTCTTC
. TRBJ1-3 TRBV6-5 many CASSSRPSGNTIYF TGTGCCAGCAGTTCCCGGCCTTCTGGAAACACCATATATTTT
. TRBJ1-5 TRBV20-1 few CSGVESSRNEPQHF TGCAGTGGGGTAGAAAGTTCGCGCAATGAGCCCCAGCATTTT
. TRBJ1-1 TRBV7-2 many CASSLALSGGGNTEAFF TGTGCCAGCAGCTTAGCACTCAGCGGGGGTGGGAACACTGAAGCTTTCTTT
TRBD1 TRBJ1-5 TRBV7-8 many CASSSTGAGGQPQHF TGTGCCAGCAGCTCGACAGGGGCGGGGGGTCAGCCCCAGCATTTT
TRBD1 TRBJ2-7 TRBV5-1 many CASSPRTGFSYEQYF TGCGCCAGCAGCCCTCGGACAGGTTTCTCCTACGAGCAGTACTTC
. TRBJ1-3 TRBV28 many CASTGRMDTIYF TGTGCCAGCACCGGGAGGATGGACACCATATATTTT
TRBD2 TRBJ2-1 TRBV20-1 many CSAQAGGLPNEQFF TGCAGTGCTCAAGCGGGGGGGCTACCGAATGAGCAGTTCTTC
TRBD1 TRBJ2-7 TRBV5-1 many CASSLGPRTGESYEQYF TGCGCCAGCAGCCTGGGCCCCCGGACAGGGGAATCCTACGAGCAGTACTTC
. TRBJ1-2 TRBV6-5 many CASSYSDGAGYTF TGTGCCAGCAGTTACTCGGATGGGGCCGGCTACACCTTC
. TRBJ2-1 TRBV29-1 . CSVRQSRYNEQFF TGCAGCGTGCGACAGAGTCGTTACAATGAGCAGTTCTTC
. TRBJ2-7 TRBV28 many CASSLRRGGGSFYEQYF TGTGCCAGCAGTTTGAGAAGGGGAGGGGGTTCCTTCTACGAGCAGTACTTC
. TRBJ2-6 TRBV20-1 . CSATGVGANVLTF TGCAGTGCTACAGGGGTCGGGGCCAACGTCCTGACTTTC
. TRBJ1-2 TRBV12-3/TRBV12-4 many CASSLQGGYTF TGTGCCAGCAGTTTACAGGGAGGCTACACCTTC
TRBD1 TRBJ2-3 TRBV20-1 many CSVPGGQGTWGPLAAQYF TGCAGTGTCCCTGGGGGACAGGGAACGTGGGGGCCTCTGGCTGCGCAGTATTTT
TRBD2 TRBJ2-5 TRBV6-1 many CASGPLAGKETQYF TGTGCCAGCGGTCCCCTAGCGGGGAAAGAGACCCAGTACTTC
. TRBJ2-2 TRBV20-1 many CSAKVGTNTGELFF TGCAGTGCTAAGGTCGGAACGAACACCGGGGAGCTGTTTTTT
TRBD2 TRBJ2-5 TRBV5-1 many CASSSSGGAFETQYF TGCGCCAGCAGCTCTAGCGGGGGGGCGTTTGAGACCCAGTACTTC
. TRBJ1-3 TRBV6-5 many CASSYSIRSDGNTIYF TGTGCCAGCAGTTACTCGATAAGGTCCGACGGAAACACCATATATTTT
TRBD2 TRBJ2-2 TRBV5-5 many CASRPGLVPGELFF TGTGCCAGCAGACCTGGACTAGTTCCCGGGGAGCTGTTTTTT
TRBD1 TRBJ1-6 TRBV10-3 once CAISRQGDNSPLHF TGTGCCATCAGCCGACAGGGTGATAATTCACCCCTCCACTTT
. TRBJ2-7 TRBV7-9 . CASSLYLTWDCEQYF TGTGCCAGCAGCCTATATTTAACATGGGACTGTGAGCAGTACTTC
. TRBJ1-1 TRBV29-1 many CSVRVNTEAFF TGCAGCGTCCGGGTGAACACTGAAGCTTTCTTT
TRBD1 TRBJ1-2 TRBV2 . CASSNRDRARYTF TGTGCCAGCAGTAACCGGGACAGGGCTCGCTACACCTTC
. TRBJ2-1 TRBV9 many CASSVRWRGAYNEQFF TGTGCCAGCAGCGTGAGGTGGAGGGGGGCCTACAATGAGCAGTTCTTC